This T cell receptor (beta chain) was captured in a study of CD8 T cells in ankylosing spondylitis. Notes on the study in general: Significantly higher representation of disease-linked clones was reported for matched ankylosing spondylitis synovial fluid. A TCR beta motif made of 7 to 9 highly homologous variants seemed typical of ankylosing spondylitis blood.

A quantitative 5'-RACE method, one with molecular barcodes, was used to make TCR beta libraries. TCRdb passed the 5' RACE reads through MiXCR, listing each CDR3 protein once. In the table there are some 150,000 distinct CDR3 sequences, 44% of which are singletons. This clonotype was picked up many times. Its antigen is undetermined. Looked up from germline, CDR1 is LGHNA and CDR2 is YSLEER. This CDR3 has 19 residues. Trimming took 0 bases from V and 0 from J; bases not matched to a gene: 7. Input material: synovial fluid, either unsorted or a sorted T cell fraction (not recorded which). This TCR was recovered from a male donor with ankylosing spondylitis. The J gene is TRBJ2-6, the V gene TRBV4-3, with 8 bases fitting TRBD1. CDR3 DNA sequence: TGCGCCAGCAGCCAAGATAGGAGACAGGGGCTCTCTGGGGCCAACGTCCTGACTTTC. It specifies CASSQDRRQGLSGANVLTF.